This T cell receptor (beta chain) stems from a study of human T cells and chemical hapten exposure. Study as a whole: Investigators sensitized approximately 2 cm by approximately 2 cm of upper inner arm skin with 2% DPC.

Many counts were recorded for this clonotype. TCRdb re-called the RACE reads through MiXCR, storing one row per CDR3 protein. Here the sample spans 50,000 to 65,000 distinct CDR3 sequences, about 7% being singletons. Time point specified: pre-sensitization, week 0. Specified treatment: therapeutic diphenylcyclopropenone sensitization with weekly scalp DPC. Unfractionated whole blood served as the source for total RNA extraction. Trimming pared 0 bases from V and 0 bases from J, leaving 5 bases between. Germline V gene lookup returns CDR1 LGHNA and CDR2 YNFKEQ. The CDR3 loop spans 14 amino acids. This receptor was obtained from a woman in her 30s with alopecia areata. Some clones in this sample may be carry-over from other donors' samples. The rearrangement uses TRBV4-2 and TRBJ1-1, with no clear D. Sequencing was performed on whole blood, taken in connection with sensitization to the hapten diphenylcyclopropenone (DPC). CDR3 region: CASSQETVNTEAFF. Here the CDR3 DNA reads TGTGCCAGCAGCCAAGAGACGGTGAACACTGAAGCTTTCTTT.